This is a list of T cell receptor beta chains from one sample in a study of shared clonotypes between healthy human individuals. Sequencing was performed with immunoSEQ multiplex PCR; in TCRdb, only in-frame clones are kept and a portion is missing. Among around 350,000 clones listed, about 70% were seen once. The sample was memory CD4+ T cells sorted from blood. Receptor source: a man between 25 and 39 years old in good health. CDR3s include the opening cysteine and the closing phenylalanine or tryptophan. Fields, in order: D gene, CDR3 length, V gene, clone size, J gene, CDR3 protein, CDR3 DNA. The D gene is left open where the match is weak. Clone size is not always given. Where it is, it says once, few, many or a class for expanded clones.

-	16	TRBV7-3	few	TRBJ1-5	CASSSYLSYSNQPQHF	TGTGCCAGCAGCTCATACCTCTCTTATAGCAATCAGCCCCAGCATTTT
-	15	TRBV28	-	TRBJ2-3	CASRPTGVGADTQYF	TGTGCCAGCAGGCCTACGGGAGTGGGGGCAGATACGCAGTATTTT
-	15	TRBV6-1	-	TRBJ1-4	CASNDRDKTNEKLFF	TGTGCCAGCAACGACCGAGACAAGACAAATGAAAAACTGTTTTTT
TRBD2	17	TRBV11-3	-	TRBJ2-2	CASSLAGGRSNTGELFF	TGTGCCAGCAGCTTAGCTGGCGGGAGGTCAAACACCGGGGAGCTGTTTTTT
TRBD2	14	TRBV4-1	-	TRBJ2-7	CASSPFLREGEQYF	TGCGCCAGCAGCCCCTTTTTGCGGGAGGGGGAGCAGTACTTC
TRBD1	16	TRBV6-1	-	TRBJ2-3	CASSEWRTGGTDTQYF	TGTGCCAGCAGTGAATGGAGAACAGGGGGCACAGATACGCAGTATTTT
-	11	TRBV5-6	few	TRBJ1-2	CASSDNYGYTF	TGTGCCAGCAGCGACAACTATGGCTACACCTTC
TRBD2	15	TRBV7-2	few	TRBJ2-3	CASSQTSASTDTQYF	TGTGCCAGCAGCCAAACTAGCGCTAGCACAGATACGCAGTATTTT
TRBD1	16	TRBV18	-	TRBJ1-1	CASSPTGTGVNTEAFF	TGTGCCAGCTCACCAACAGGCACAGGGGTGAACACTGAAGCTTTCTTT
TRBD1	15	TRBV6-1	few	TRBJ1-5	CASRPGTGTLGPQHF	TGTGCCAGCAGGCCCGGGACAGGTACCCTGGGGCCCCAGCATTTT
-	17	TRBV28	once	TRBJ2-3	CASSPVGGNPFTDTQYF	TGTGCCAGCAGCCCCGTTGGGGGTAACCCTTTCACAGATACGCAGTATTTT
-	13	TRBV2	-	TRBJ2-4	CASSPRQGRGQYF	TGTGCCAGCAGCCCGAGACAGGGGAGGGGTCAGTACTTC
TRBD1	13	TRBV7-2	many	TRBJ1-1	CASSPGGAGEAFF	TGTGCCAGCAGCCCAGGGGGCGCGGGTGAAGCTTTCTTT
-	15	TRBV27	-	TRBJ1-5	CASSFAQGHDQPQHF	TGTGCCAGCAGTTTTGCACAGGGACACGATCAGCCCCAGCATTTT
-	17	TRBV14	once	TRBJ2-5	CASSQVQGEISQETQYF	TGTGCCAGCAGCCAGGTTCAGGGCGAAATATCCCAAGAGACCCAGTACTTC
TRBD1	18	TRBV5-3	-	TRBJ2-6	CARSLIGTGGAGANVLTF	TGTGCCAGAAGCTTGATAGGGACAGGTGGCGCTGGGGCCAACGTCCTGACTTTC
-	15	TRBV7-9	-	TRBJ2-5	CASSLDASARETQYF	TGTGCCAGCAGCTTAGATGCTTCCGCCCGGGAGACCCAGTACTTC
TRBD1	15	TRBV6-1	-	TRBJ2-7	CASSEVPDRGYEQYF	TGTGCCAGCAGTGAAGTCCCGGACAGGGGGTACGAGCAGTACTTC
TRBD1	13	TRBV7-2	-	TRBJ2-7	CASRPTGLYEQYF	TGTGCCAGCAGACCGACAGGGCTCTACGAGCAGTACTTC
TRBD1	14	TRBV5-4	-	TRBJ2-1	CASQPRDRENEQFF	TGTGCCAGCCAACCTCGGGACAGGGAGAATGAGCAGTTCTTC
-	11	TRBV2	-	TRBJ2-3	CASSVVDTQYF	TGTGCCAGCAGTGTAGTGGATACGCAGTATTTT
-	13	TRBV6-1	-	TRBJ2-3	CASSEMVPDTQYF	TGTGCCAGCAGTGAAATGGTCCCAGATACGCAGTATTTT
-	13	TRBV7-2	-	TRBJ2-1	CASSSHSLHEQFF	TGTGCCAGCAGCTCCCATAGCTTACATGAGCAGTTCTTC
-	18	TRBV5-5	-	TRBJ2-1	CASSLAVTRTLTPGEQFF	TGTGCCAGCAGCTTGGCCGTTACGAGAACCCTCACCCCTGGAGAGCAGTTCTTC
TRBD1	15	TRBV27	-	TRBJ1-2	CASSPQTGVGYGYTF	TGTGCCAGCAGTCCCCAGACAGGGGTAGGCTATGGCTACACCTTC
-	15	TRBV27	-	TRBJ1-4	CASSLNSDGQLKLFF	TGTGCCAGCTCCCTGAATTCGGACGGACAACTTAAACTGTTTTTT
-	15	TRBV5-6	-	TRBJ2-3	CASSPTRHIPDTQYF	TGTGCCAGCAGTCCCACACGCCATATACCAGATACGCAGTATTTT
TRBD1	15	TRBV19	once	TRBJ2-1	CASSIGGQGANEQFF	TGTGCCAGTAGTATAGGGGGACAGGGGGCTAATGAGCAGTTCTTC
TRBD2	15	TRBV7-2	-	TRBJ2-7	CASSSASGRYYEQYF	TGTGCCAGCAGCTCTGCGAGCGGGAGATACTACGAGCAGTACTTC
-	14	TRBV11-3	once	TRBJ1-1	CASSRGGLDTEAFF	TGTGCCAGCAGCCGGGGGGGGTTGGACACTGAAGCTTTCTTT
-	14	TRBV7-9	once	TRBJ2-1	CASSPKSSYNEQFF	TGTGCCAGCAGTCCCAAGAGCTCCTACAATGAGCAGTTCTTC
-	15	TRBV7-2	-	TRBJ2-7	CASSLEVWSSYEQYF	TGTGCCAGCAGCTTAGAGGTGTGGAGCTCCTACGAGCAGTACTTC
-	12	TRBV5-5	few	TRBJ1-1	CASSPGGTEAFF	TGTGCCAGCAGCCCCGGGGGGACTGAAGCTTTCTTT
-	14	TRBV6-1	few	TRBJ2-3	CASSGGLIADTQYF	TGTGCCAGCAGTGGCGGACTGATAGCAGATACGCAGTATTTT
TRBD1	18	TRBV14	-	TRBJ1-1	CASSQRQGARLGDTEAFF	TGTGCCAGCAGCCAACGACAGGGGGCACGATTAGGGGACACTGAAGCTTTCTTT
-	14	TRBV5-5	-	TRBJ2-3	CASSSFSGKDTQYF	TGTGCCAGCAGCTCGTTTTCGGGGAAAGATACGCAGTATTTT
TRBD2	18	TRBV27	-	TRBJ2-7	CASSFNLLTSGTVRGQYF	TGTGCCAGCAGTTTCAATCTCTTGACTAGCGGGACTGTACGGGGGCAGTACTTC
TRBD2	14	TRBV15	-	TRBJ2-1	CATSPGLVYNEQFF	TGTGCCACCAGCCCGGGACTAGTATACAATGAGCAGTTCTTC
-	15	TRBV5-1	-	TRBJ2-2	CASSLDTGATGELFF	TGCGCCAGCAGCTTGGACACAGGAGCCACCGGGGAGCTGTTTTTT
-	14	TRBV4-3	once	TRBJ1-5	CASSQGGVDQPQHF	TGCGCCAGCAGCCAAGGAGGGGTAGATCAGCCCCAGCATTTT
-	14	TRBV6-1	-	TRBJ1-2	CASSLQEDDYGYTF	TGTGCCAGCAGCTTACAGGAGGATGACTATGGCTACACCTTC
-	12	TRBV7-9	few	TRBJ1-5	CASSIDRTLVHF	TGTGCCAGCAGCATCGACAGAACGTTGGTGCATTTT
-	14	TRBV19	-	TRBJ2-1	CASSIGNLVNEQFF	TGTGCCAGTAGTATCGGTAATCTAGTTAATGAGCAGTTCTTC
TRBD1	16	TRBV28	few	TRBJ2-7	CASTSSPGQVGYEQYF	TGTGCCAGCACATCAAGCCCGGGACAGGTAGGCTACGAGCAGTACTTC
TRBD2	15	TRBV6-5	few	TRBJ2-5	CASSPTWGGRETQYF	TGTGCCAGCAGCCCCACCTGGGGGGGTAGAGAGACCCAGTACTTC
TRBD2	15	TRBV7-2	few	TRBJ2-1	CASRTRASGYNEQFF	TGTGCCAGCAGAACTAGGGCTAGCGGCTACAATGAGCAGTTCTTC
TRBD2	13	TRBV29-1	-	TRBJ2-7	CSVRDYVTYEQYF	TGCAGCGTACGGGACTATGTAACCTACGAGCAGTACTTC
-	15	TRBV7-2	-	TRBJ2-1	CASSLSRSGSGEQFF	TGTGCCAGCAGCTTATCGCGTAGCGGTTCGGGGGAGCAGTTCTTC
-	13	TRBV5-6	many	TRBJ1-2	CASSKDRLYGYTF	TGTGCCAGCAGCAAGGACAGACTTTATGGCTACACCTTC
TRBD2	14	TRBV27	many	TRBJ2-7	CASRRLAGNYEQYF	TGTGCCAGCAGGAGACTAGCGGGTAACTACGAGCAGTACTTC
TRBD2	19	TRBV11-2	-	TRBJ2-1	CASSLGLLAGGRAYNEQFF	TGTGCCAGCAGCTTAGGGTTACTAGCGGGAGGGCGGGCCTACAATGAGCAGTTCTTC
TRBD2	16	TRBV10-3	-	TRBJ2-3	CAISEPGLAGSDTQYF	TGTGCCATCAGTGAACCGGGACTAGCGGGATCAGATACGCAGTATTTT
-	14	TRBV28	-	TRBJ1-5	CASSLSISNQPQHF	TGTGCCAGCAGCCTCAGCATTAGCAATCAGCCCCAGCATTTT
TRBD2	19	TRBV5-1	-	TRBJ2-2	CASSLAVGSGRPHTGELFF	TGCGCCAGCAGCTTGGCCGTGGGTAGCGGGAGGCCCCACACCGGGGAGCTGTTTTTT